This T cell receptor beta chain emerged from a study of PD-1 blockade in mismatch repair-deficient tumors. Study context: All were previously treated, progressing patients with around eleven mismatch repair-deficient cancer types.

All patients were mismatch repair deficient, assessed by either PCR or immunohistochemistry. TCR sequencing covered three patients who responded to pembrolizumab. The repertoire was sequenced with immunoSEQ multiplex PCR; TCRdb's copy has only in-frame clones and lacks some. The sample contains some 66,000 clones, more than 70% of which appear only once. CDR3 size: 15 residues. V gave up 9 bases and J gave up 7 bases; unmatched junction bases: 14. The germline CDR1 and CDR2 sequences are LNHDA and SQIVND (reference sequence). The TCR originated in an adult with mismatch repair-deficient cancer. The sample in question was peripheral blood, obtained 52 weeks after starting pembrolizumab. The chain has TRBV19 and TRBJ2-7; 11 bases fit TRBD2. The CDR3 DNA is TGTGCCAGCCGGACTAGCGGGTTTTCGGAGAAGGAGCAGTACTTC. Protein sequence: CASRTSGFSEKEQYF.